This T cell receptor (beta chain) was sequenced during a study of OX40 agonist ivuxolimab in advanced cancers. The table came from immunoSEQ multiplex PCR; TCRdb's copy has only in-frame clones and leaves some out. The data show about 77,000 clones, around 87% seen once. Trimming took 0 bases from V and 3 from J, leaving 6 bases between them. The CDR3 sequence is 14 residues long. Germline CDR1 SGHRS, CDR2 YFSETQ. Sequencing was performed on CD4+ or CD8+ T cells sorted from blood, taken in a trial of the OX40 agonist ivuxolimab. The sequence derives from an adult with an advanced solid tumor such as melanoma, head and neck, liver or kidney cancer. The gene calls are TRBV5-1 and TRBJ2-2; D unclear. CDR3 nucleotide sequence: TGCGCCAGCAGCTTGGATTCGGACACCGGGGAGCTGTTTTTT. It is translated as CASSLDSDTGELFF.